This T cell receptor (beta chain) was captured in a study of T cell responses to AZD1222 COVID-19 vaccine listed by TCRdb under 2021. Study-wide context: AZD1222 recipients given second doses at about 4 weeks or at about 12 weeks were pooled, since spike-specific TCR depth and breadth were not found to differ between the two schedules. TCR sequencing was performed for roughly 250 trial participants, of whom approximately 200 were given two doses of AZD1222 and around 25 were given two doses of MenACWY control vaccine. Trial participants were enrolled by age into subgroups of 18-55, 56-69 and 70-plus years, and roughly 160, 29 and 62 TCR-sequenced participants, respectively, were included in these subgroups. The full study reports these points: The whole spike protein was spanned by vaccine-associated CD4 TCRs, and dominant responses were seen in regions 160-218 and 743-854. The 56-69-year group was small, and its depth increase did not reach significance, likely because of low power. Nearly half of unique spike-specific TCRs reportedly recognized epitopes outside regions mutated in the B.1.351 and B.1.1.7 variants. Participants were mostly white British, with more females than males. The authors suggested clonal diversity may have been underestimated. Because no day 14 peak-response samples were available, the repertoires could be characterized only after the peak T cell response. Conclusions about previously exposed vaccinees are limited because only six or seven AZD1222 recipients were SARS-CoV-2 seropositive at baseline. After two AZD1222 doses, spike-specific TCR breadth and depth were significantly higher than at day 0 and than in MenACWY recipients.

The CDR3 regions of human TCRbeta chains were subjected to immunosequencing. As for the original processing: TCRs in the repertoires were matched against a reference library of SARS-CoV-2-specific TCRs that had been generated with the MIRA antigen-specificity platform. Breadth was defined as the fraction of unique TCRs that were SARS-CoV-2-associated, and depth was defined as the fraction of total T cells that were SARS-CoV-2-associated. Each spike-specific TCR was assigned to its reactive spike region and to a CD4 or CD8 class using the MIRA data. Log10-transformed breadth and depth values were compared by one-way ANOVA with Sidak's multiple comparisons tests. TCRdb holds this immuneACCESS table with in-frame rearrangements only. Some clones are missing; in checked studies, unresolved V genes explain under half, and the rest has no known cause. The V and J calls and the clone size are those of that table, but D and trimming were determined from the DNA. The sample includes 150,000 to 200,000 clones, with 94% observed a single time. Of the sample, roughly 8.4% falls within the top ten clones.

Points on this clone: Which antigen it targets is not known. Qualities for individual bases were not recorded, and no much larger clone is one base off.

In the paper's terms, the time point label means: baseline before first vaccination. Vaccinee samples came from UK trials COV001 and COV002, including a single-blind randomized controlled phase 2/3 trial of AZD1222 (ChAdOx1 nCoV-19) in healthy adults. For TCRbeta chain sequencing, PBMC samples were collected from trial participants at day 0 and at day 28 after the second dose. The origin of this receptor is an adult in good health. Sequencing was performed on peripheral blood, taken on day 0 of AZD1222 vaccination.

The CDR3 region: CAWTVSSGNTIYF. Here is the DNA: TGTGCCTGGACGGTGAGCTCTGGAAACACCATATATTTT. The chain employs TRBV30 and TRBJ1-3, with no confidently assigned D gene. V is shortened by 4 bases, J by 0 bases, and the region joining them spans 7 bases. In the germline V gene (reference sequence), CDR1 corresponds to GTSNPN and CDR2 to SVGIG. From the cysteine up to the phenylalanine, the CDR3 has a length of 13 residues. Just CDR3 DNA is preserved here, 39 bases in frame from base 1.